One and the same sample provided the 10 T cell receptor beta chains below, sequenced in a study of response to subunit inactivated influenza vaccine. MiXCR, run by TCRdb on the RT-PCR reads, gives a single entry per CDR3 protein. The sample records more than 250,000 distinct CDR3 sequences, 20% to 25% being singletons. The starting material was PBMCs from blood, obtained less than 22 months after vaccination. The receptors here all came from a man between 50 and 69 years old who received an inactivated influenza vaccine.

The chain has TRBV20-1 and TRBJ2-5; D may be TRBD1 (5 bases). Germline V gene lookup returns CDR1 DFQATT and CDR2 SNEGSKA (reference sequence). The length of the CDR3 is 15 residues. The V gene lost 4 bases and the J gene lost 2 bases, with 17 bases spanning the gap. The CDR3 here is CSAIKTGLLQETQYF. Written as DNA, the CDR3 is TGCAGTGCTATAAAAACAGGTTTACTACAAGAGACCCAGTACTTC.

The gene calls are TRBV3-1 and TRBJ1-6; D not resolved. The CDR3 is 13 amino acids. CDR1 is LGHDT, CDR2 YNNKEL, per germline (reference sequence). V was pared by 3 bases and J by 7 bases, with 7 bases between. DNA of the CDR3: TGTGCCAGCAGCCATGGCCCCAATTCACCCCTCCACTTT. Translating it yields CASSHGPNSPLHF.

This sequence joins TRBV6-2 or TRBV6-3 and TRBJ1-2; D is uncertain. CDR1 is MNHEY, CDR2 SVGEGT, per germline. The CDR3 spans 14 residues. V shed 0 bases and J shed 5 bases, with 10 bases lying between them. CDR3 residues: CASSYSRGGYGYTF. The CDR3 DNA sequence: TGTGCCAGCAGTTACTCTCGAGGCGGTTATGGCTACACCTTC.

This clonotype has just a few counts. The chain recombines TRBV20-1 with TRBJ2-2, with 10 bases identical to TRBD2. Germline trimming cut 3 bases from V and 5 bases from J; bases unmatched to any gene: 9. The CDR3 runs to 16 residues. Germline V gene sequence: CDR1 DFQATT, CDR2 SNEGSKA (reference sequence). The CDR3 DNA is TGCAGTGCTAGTGAGCGGGGGGGCCCCAGTACCGGGGAGCTGTTTTTT. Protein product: CSASERGGPSTGELFF.

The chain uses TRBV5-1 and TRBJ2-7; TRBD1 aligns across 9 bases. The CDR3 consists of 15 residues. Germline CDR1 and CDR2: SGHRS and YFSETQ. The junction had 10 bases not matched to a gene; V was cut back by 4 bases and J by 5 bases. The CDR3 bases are TGCGCCAGCAGCGTGGGACAGGGAGACCCCCACGAGCAGTACTTC. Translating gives CASSVGQGDPHEQYF.

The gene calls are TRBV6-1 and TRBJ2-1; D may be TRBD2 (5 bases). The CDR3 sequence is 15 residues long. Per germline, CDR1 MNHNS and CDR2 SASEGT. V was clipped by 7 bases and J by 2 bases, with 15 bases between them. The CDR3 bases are TGTGCCAGCACCCCTTCGGTCGGGACCTACAATGAGCAGTTCTTC. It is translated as CASTPSVGTYNEQFF.

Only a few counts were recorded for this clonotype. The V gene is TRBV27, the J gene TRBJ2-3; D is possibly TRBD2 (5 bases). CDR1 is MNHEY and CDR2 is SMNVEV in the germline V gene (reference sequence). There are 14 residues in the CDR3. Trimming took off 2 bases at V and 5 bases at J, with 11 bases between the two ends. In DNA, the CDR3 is TGTGCCAGCAGTTTAGTTGGGAGTGGAGATACGCAGTATTTT. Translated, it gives CASSLVGSGDTQYF.

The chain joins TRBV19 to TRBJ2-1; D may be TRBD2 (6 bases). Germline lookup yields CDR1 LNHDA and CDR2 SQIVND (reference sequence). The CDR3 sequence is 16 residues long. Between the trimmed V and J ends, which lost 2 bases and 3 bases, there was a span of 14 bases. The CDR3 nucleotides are TGTGCCAGTAGTATATCCGGGACTTATAACTACAATGAGCAGTTCTTC. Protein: CASSISGTYNYNEQFF.

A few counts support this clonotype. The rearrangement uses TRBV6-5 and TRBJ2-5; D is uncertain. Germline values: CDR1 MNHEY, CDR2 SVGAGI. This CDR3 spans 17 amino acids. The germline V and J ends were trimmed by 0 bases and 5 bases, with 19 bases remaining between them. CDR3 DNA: TGTGCCAGCAGTTACTCTTCGGTAGGACCCCGGTTGGAGACCCAGTACTTC. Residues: CASSYSSVGPRLETQYF.

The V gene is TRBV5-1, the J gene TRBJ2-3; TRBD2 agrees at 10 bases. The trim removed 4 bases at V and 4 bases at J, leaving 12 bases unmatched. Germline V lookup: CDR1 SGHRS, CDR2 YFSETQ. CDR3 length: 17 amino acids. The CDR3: CASSLHPSGGASDTQYF. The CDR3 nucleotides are TGCGCCAGCAGCCTACATCCTAGCGGGGGAGCGTCAGATACGCAGTATTTT. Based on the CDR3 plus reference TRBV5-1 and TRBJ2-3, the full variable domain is KAGVTQTPRYLIKTRGQQVTLSCSPISGHRSVSWYQQTPGQGLQFLFEYFSETQRNKGNFPGRFSGRQFSNSRSEMNVSTLELGDSALYLCASSLHPSGGASDTQYFGPGTRLTVL.